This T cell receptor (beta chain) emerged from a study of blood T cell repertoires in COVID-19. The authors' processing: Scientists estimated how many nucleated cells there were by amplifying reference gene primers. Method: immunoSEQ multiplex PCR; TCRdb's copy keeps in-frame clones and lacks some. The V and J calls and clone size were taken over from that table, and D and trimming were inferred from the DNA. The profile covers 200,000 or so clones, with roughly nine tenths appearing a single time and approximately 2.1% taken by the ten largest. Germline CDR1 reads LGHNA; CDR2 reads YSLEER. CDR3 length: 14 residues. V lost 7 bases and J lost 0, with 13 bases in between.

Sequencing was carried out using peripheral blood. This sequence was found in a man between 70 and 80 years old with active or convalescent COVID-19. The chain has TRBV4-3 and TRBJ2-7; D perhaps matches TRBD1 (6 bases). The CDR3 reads CASNGGWNSYEQYF. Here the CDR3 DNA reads TGCGCCAGCAATGGGGGCTGGAACTCCTACGAGCAGTACTTC.